This T cell receptor beta chain was captured by sequencing in a study of blood T cell repertoires in COVID-19. Whole-study context: The United States, Italy and Spain supplied acute and convalescent COVID-19 samples. PBMCs, B-cell-depleted T cells, or T cells were the source of the cDNA or gDNA that made up the material.

The protocol was immunoSEQ multiplex PCR, while the TCRdb copy is restricted to in-frame clones and leaves out a portion. This sample has a few hundred thousand clones, with approximately 86% found just once. Source material: peripheral blood. The clonotype was recovered from a young woman with acute or convalescent COVID-19.

The CDR3 reads CASSRGQGVYNEQFF. In DNA, the CDR3 is TGTGCCAGTAGTAGGGGACAGGGGGTCTACAATGAGCAGTTCTTC. The gene calls are TRBV19 and TRBJ2-1; 11 nucleotides match TRBD1. The ends lost 4 bases at V and 3 bases at J; junction bases unmatched: 2. Per germline, CDR1 LNHDA and CDR2 SQIVND (reference sequence). The length of the CDR3 is 15 residues.